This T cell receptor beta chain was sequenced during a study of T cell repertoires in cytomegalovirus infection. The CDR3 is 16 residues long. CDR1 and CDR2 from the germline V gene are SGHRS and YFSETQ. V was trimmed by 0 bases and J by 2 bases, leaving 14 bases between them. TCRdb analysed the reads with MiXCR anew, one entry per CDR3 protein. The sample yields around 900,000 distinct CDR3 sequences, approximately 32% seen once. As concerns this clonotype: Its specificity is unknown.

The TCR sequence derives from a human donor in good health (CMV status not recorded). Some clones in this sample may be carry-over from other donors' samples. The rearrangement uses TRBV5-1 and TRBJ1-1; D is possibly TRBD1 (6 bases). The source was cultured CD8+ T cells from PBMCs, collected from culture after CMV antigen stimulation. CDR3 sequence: CASSLVGGQANTEAFF. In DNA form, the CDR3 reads TGCGCCAGCAGCTTGGTCGGGGGGCAGGCTAACACTGAAGCTTTCTTT.